This TCR beta chain was profiled in a study of T cell responses to AZD1222 COVID-19 vaccine. About this clone: The antigen is undetermined.

The V gene's germline CDR1 is MDHEN and CDR2 SYDVKM. J gave up 8 bases and V 6 bases, and 6 bases lay outside the gene matches. The CDR3 runs to 13 residues. General study results and limits: The study reported that nearly half of spike-specific TCRs target unmutated variant regions. White British ancestry dominated among donors, who included more females, and clonal diversity was possibly underestimated.

Profiling relied on immunoSEQ multiplex PCR, and the TCRdb table lists in-frame clones only, not all of them. There are approximately 150,000 clones in the sample; around 90% occur only once, and approximately 5% lies in the top ten. The material was peripheral blood, obtained on day 0 of AZD1222 vaccination. This TCR derives from an adult in good health. V gene TRBV28 combines with J gene TRBJ1-1, with 10 bases identical to TRBD1. CDR3 bases: TGTGCCAGCAGGGGACAGGGGAGAGGGGAAGCTTTCTTT. Translating it yields CASRGQGRGEAFF.